The next 4 T cell receptor beta chains were all read from a single sample in a study of shared clonotypes between healthy human individuals. The method was immunoSEQ multiplex PCR; TCRdb's version includes in-frame clones alone and lacks a portion of them. Among about 580,000 clones listed, roughly 98% were seen once. In the naive CD8 group, cells lacked CD45RO and were positively selected for CCR7, so terminally differentiated effector memory CD45RA+ cells were left out. Sequences were obtained from naive CD8+ T cells sorted from blood. These receptors were obtained from a man under 40 in good health.

The chain couples TRBV7-6 to TRBJ2-7, with 9 bases aligning to TRBD1. The length of the CDR3 is 15 residues. The germline V gene has CDR1 SGHVS and CDR2 FNYEAQ. V trimming: 0 bases; J trimming: 4 bases; junction bases outside the gene matches: 4. The DNA of the CDR3 is TGTGCCAGCAGCTTAGCCGGGGGACAGGGTTACGAGCAGTACTTC. This gives the protein CASSLAGGQGYEQYF.

The genes are TRBV4-3 and TRBJ2-7, with 10 bases matching TRBD2. The CDR3 totals 15 residues. The germline V gene has CDR1 LGHNA and CDR2 YSLEER. V trimming: 3 bases; J trimming: 6 bases; junction bases outside the gene matches: 8. The CDR3, as DNA: TGCGCCAGCAGCCAGGGTCTAGCGGGAGTCGGCGAGCAGTACTTC. Translating gives CASSQGLAGVGEQYF.

This clone was picked up one time. The chain joins TRBV15 to TRBJ1-1; D is unclear. Germline values: CDR1 LNHNV, CDR2 YYDKDF (reference sequence). CDR3 length: 12 amino acids. Deletions cut 5 bases from V and 0 bases from J, with 4 bases between. CDR3 sequence reads: CATSPMNTEAFF. The DNA for the CDR3 is TGTGCCACCAGCCCTATGAACACTGAAGCTTTCTTT.

The chain is built from TRBV4-3 and TRBJ2-3; D possibly uses TRBD1 or TRBD2 (6 bases each). V gave up 1 base and J gave up 6 bases, with 14 bases separating them. CDR1 is LGHNA, CDR2 YSLEER, per germline. The CDR3 runs to 15 residues. The CDR3 coding sequence is TGCGCCAGCAGCCAAGGAAGGGGGGTTGGCGATACGCAGTATTTT. Protein product: CASSQGRGVGDTQYF.